This T cell receptor beta chain stems from a study of blood T cell repertoires in COVID-19. In the study overall: Samples representing acute and convalescent COVID-19 were sourced from the United States, Italy and Spain.

Trimming cost V 3 bases and J 1 base, with 11 bases left between them. Germline V gene sequence: CDR1 SGDLS, CDR2 YYNGEE. The CDR3 runs to 14 residues. As originally analysed: By means of reference gene primer amplification, nucleated cell counts were estimated. Assay: immunoSEQ multiplex PCR; the TCRdb copy retains only in-frame clones and omits some. Clonal size and the V and J genes are those of that table, whereas D and trimming came from the DNA. The data hold 300,000 to 350,000 clones, with roughly 87% observed a single time. V is TRBV9 and J is TRBJ2-7; D perhaps matches TRBD1 (6 bases). The sequenced sample was PBMCs or T cells enriched from blood (not recorded which). The receptor's source is a woman aged 18-30 years who had recovered from COVID-19. The CDR3: CASSGGQKSYEQYF. The CDR3 DNA sequence: TGTGCCAGCAGCGGAGGACAGAAATCCTACGAGCAGTACTTC.